Each of the 23 T cell receptor beta chains below was sequenced from the same sample in a study of shared clonotypes between healthy human individuals (dated by TCRdb to the early 2020s). CD8 naive samples were CD45RO-negative cells positively selected for CCR7, giving a CD45RA+CCR7+ population that excluded TemRA cells. The library came from the immunoSEQ multiplex PCR assay. TCRdb mirrors the immuneACCESS table, restricted to in-frame sequences. Some clones are absent from its copies; in checked studies, under half trace to an unresolved V gene, and the reason for the others is unknown. For this sample there are some 2,000,000 clones; approximately 95% appear just once. The ten largest clones take up approximately 1.2% of the sample. The source material was naive CD8+ T cells sorted from blood. The sample's cell subset or site label is to be understood as: CD45RA+CCR7+. These receptors were collected from a man between 18 and 35 years old in good health.

The rearrangement uses TRBV4-3 and TRBJ2-3; weak D call: TRBD2 (6 bases). CDR1 is LGHNA, CDR2 YSLEER, per germline. The CDR3 is made up of 14 amino acids. Trimming stripped 2 bases from V and 5 bases from J, with 11 bases between. CDR3 nucleotide sequence: TGCGCCAGCAGCCAATTTGCGGGATTAGATACGCAGTATTTT. Encoded protein: CASSQFAGLDTQYF.

The V gene is TRBV6-5, the J gene TRBJ2-5; D not certain. The V gene's germline CDR1 is MNHEY and CDR2 SVGAGI. The CDR3 consists of 15 residues. Trimming pared 7 bases from V and 4 bases from J, leaving 19 bases between. The CDR3 nucleotides read TGTGCCAGCACGCCGGATGACTGGCCGCCAGAGACCCAGTACTTC. It translates to CASTPDDWPPETQYF.

Turning to this clone: This sample includes further DNA sequences coding for the same CDR3. The V and J genes are TRBV27 and TRBJ2-7; 8 bases map to TRBD2. The germline gives CDR1 MNHEY, CDR2 SMNVEV (reference sequence). Trimming cost V 2 bases and J 5 bases; bases outside gene matches: 5. This CDR3 contains 14 residues. CDR3 nucleotide sequence: TGTGCCAGCAGTTTAGGGCTAGCGGGCCACGAGCAGTACTTC. Translated: CASSLGLAGHEQYF.

J is TRBJ2-7 and V is TRBV6-5; 9 bases line up with TRBD1. Trimming at V came to 0 bases and at J to 4 bases, leaving 7 bases not matched to a gene. The CDR3 is made up of 16 amino acids. From germline, CDR1 is MNHEY and CDR2 SVGAGI. The CDR3 sequence: CASSYSGGQGLYEQYF. The CDR3 region has the DNA TGTGCCAGCAGTTACTCGGGGGGACAGGGACTATACGAGCAGTACTTC.

In this sample, this clone turned up once. The V gene is TRBV27, the J gene TRBJ1-5; D uncertain. This CDR3 comprises 14 residues. Germline V gene data show CDR1 as MNHEY and CDR2 as SMNVEV (reference sequence). Trimming shortened V by 5 bases and J by 3 bases, and 11 bases separated the two germline ends. CDR3 region: CASSPALLNQPQHF. CDR3 coding DNA: TGTGCCAGCAGTCCCGCCCTACTCAATCAGCCCCAGCATTTT.

A word on this clone: Other DNA sequences from this sample encode an identical CDR3 as well. The chain carries TRBV27 and TRBJ2-2, with D perhaps assigned TRBD1 or TRBD2 (5 bases each). CDR1 and CDR2 (germline): MNHEY, SMNVEV (reference sequence). The CDR3 loop spans 13 amino acids. The V end was cut by 3 bases, the J end by 5 bases, with 7 bases between. The CDR3 nucleotides read TGTGCCAGCAGTTTTGGGGGTACCGGGGAGCTGTTTTTT. It is translated as CASSFGGTGELFF.

The chain joins TRBV1 to TRBJ2-7; no DNA check was done on the table's D call, TRBD1. TRBV1 is labeled a pseudogene. This CDR3 comprises 16 residues. The CDR3 here is CTSSRTPGTGTYEQYF. The CDR3 bases are TGCACCAGCAGCCGGACTCCCGGGACAGGGACGTACGAGCAGTACTTC.

This clone was counted between two and nine times. The chain recombines TRBV13 with TRBJ1-2; D is unclear. V lost 2 bases and J lost 6, with 10 bases in between. In germline, CDR1 is PRHDT, CDR2 FYEKMQ (reference sequence). This CDR3 comprises 13 residues. Written as DNA, the CDR3 is TGTGCCAGCAGCTTAATCAGAGAGCATGGCTACACCTTC. Translation gives CASSLIREHGYTF.

The gene calls are TRBV7-2 and TRBJ2-7, with 8 bases lining up with TRBD2. This CDR3 has 17 amino acids. In germline, CDR1 is SGHTA, CDR2 FQGNSA. J lost 0 bases, V lost 5 bases, and 12 bases had no gene match. DNA of the CDR3: TGTGCCAGCAGCCTGACCCGCGGAGCGGGGGCCTCCTACGAGCAGTACTTC. Protein product: CASSLTRGAGASYEQYF.

J is TRBJ1-2 and V is TRBV27; no reliable D call. Germline CDR1 and CDR2: MNHEY and SMNVEV (reference sequence). This CDR3 contains 13 residues. Between the trimmed V and J ends, which lost 3 bases and 2 bases, there was a span of 7 bases. This chain's CDR3 is CASSFDLNYGYTF. The CDR3 region has the DNA TGTGCCAGCAGTTTCGACCTAAACTATGGCTACACCTTC.

The CDR3 coding sequence is TGCGCCAGCAGCCACCGTCTAGCGGGTTACACAGATACGCAGTATTTT. It is translated as CASSHRLAGYTDTQYF. The chain has TRBV4-3 and TRBJ2-3, with 8 positions matching TRBD2. Trimming removed 3 bases from V and 2 bases from J; junction bases left unmatched: 7. CDR1 and CDR2 from the germline V gene are LGHNA and YSLEER. This CDR3 contains 16 residues.

The chain has TRBV19 and TRBJ1-2; D might be TRBD1 (5 bases). Trimming removed 10 bases at V and 4 bases at J, with 16 bases between. CDR1 is LNHDA and CDR2 is SQIVND in the germline V gene (reference sequence). This CDR3 spans 13 amino acids. Written as DNA, the CDR3 is TGTGCCACCAACGGTCAGGGTCCCTATGGCTACACCTTC. It is translated as CATNGQGPYGYTF.

The chain recombines TRBV7-9 with TRBJ2-2; maybe TRBD2 (5 bases). V lost 1 base and J lost 1, with 13 bases in between. The CDR3 runs 17 residues. Germline V gene data show CDR1 as SEHNR and CDR2 as FQNEAQ (reference sequence). The CDR3 DNA reads as TGTGCCAGCAGCTTAGAACGAGGAGGCAGGAACACCGGGGAGCTGTTTTTT. Translating it yields CASSLERGGRNTGELFF.

On this clone itself: Other DNA sequences within the sample encode an identical CDR3. DNA for the CDR3: TGTGCCAGCAGTTACTCCGGGGGCCCTAACACTGAAGCTTTCTTT. As protein: CASSYSGGPNTEAFF. V gene TRBV6-5 combines with J gene TRBJ1-1; possible D gene TRBD1, 6 bases. The V end was cut by 0 bases, the J end by 2 bases, with 10 bases between. Germline V CDR1 and CDR2: MNHEY, SVGAGI. The CDR3 covers 15 residues.

In DNA form, the CDR3 reads TGTGCCAGCAGTTTATTCCTCGGCTCTGGAAACACCATATATTTT. Its translation: CASSLFLGSGNTIYF. J is TRBJ1-3 and V is TRBV27; D not certain. The ends were cut back, 1 base at V and 0 bases at J, with 7 bases in the middle. There are 15 residues in the CDR3. Germline V lookup: CDR1 MNHEY, CDR2 SMNVEV (reference sequence).

The chain joins TRBV19 to TRBJ2-3, with 7 bases matching TRBD2. CDR1 and CDR2 (germline): LNHDA, SQIVND (reference sequence). Trimming cost V 4 bases and J 4 bases; bases outside gene matches: 5. This CDR3 comprises 14 residues. Here the CDR3 reads CASSRWEGADTQYF. In DNA, the CDR3 is TGTGCCAGTAGTAGGTGGGAGGGCGCAGATACGCAGTATTTT.

This clone appeared a single time. This sequence joins TRBV30 and TRBJ2-3, with D possibly being TRBD2 (6 bases). Trimming took 3 bases from V and 4 from J, leaving 20 bases between them. The length of the CDR3 is 16 residues. Germline lookup yields CDR1 GTSNPN and CDR2 SVGIG (reference sequence). The CDR3 here is CAWRKGQSGLPDTQYF. Written as DNA, the CDR3 is TGTGCCTGGAGAAAAGGGCAAAGCGGGCTTCCAGATACGCAGTATTTT.

The chain uses TRBV6-1 and TRBJ2-7; 7 positions match TRBD1. The V segment lost 3 bases and the J segment 12 bases; nucleotides outside the gene matches: 14. Germline CDR1 and CDR2: MNHNS and SASEGT. This CDR3 has 14 residues. CDR3 DNA sequence: TGTGCCAGCAGTGAGGTGGGGACAGCAATTATCGGGTACTTC. Protein: CASSEVGTAIIGYF.

In DNA form, the CDR3 reads TGTGCCAGCAGCTTAGAAAGGCGGGGCCTAGCGGGAGTTTTGAACATTCAGTACTTC. This encodes CASSLERRGLAGVLNIQYF. The gene calls are TRBV7-2 and TRBJ2-4; TRBD2 matches at 10 bases. CDR3 length: 19 amino acids. Trimming removed 1 base from V and 7 bases from J; junction bases left unmatched: 16. The germline V gene encodes CDR1 SGHTA and CDR2 FQGNSA.

The rearrangement uses TRBV7-9 and TRBJ2-1; 11 nucleotides agree with TRBD2. J gave up 6 bases and V 4 bases, and 8 bases lay outside the gene matches. The CDR3 extends over 16 amino acids. Germline assignment: CDR1 SEHNR and CDR2 FQNEAQ (reference sequence). In DNA form, the CDR3 reads TGTGCCAGCAGCTACGTTAGCGGGGGGGACCCCAATGAGCAGTTCTTC. It yields the protein CASSYVSGGDPNEQFF.

Details on this clone: This sample includes further DNA sequences coding for the same CDR3. This chain joins TRBV7-9 and TRBJ2-1; no clear D. The ends were cut back, 4 bases at V and 6 bases at J, with 10 bases in the middle. CDR3 length: 13 residues. The germline V gene encodes CDR1 SEHNR and CDR2 FQNEAQ (reference sequence). CDR3 sequence (DNA): TGTGCCAGCAGCTCCCTCCCTAGCAATGAGCAGTTCTTC. This codes for CASSSLPSNEQFF. Supplemented by reference TRBV7-9 and TRBJ2-1, the full variable domain reads DTGVSQNPRHKITKRGQNVTFRCDPISEHNRLYWYRQTLGQGPEFLTYFQNEAQLEKSRLLSDRFSAERPKGSFSTLEIQRTEQGDSAMYLCASSSLPSNEQFFGPGTRLTVL.

Remarks on this clone: At one end, the junction sequence differs from germline, possibly due to a read error. The V call is TRBV28, the J call TRBJ2-7; a weak D match, TRBD2 (6 bases). Germline assignment: CDR1 MDHEN and CDR2 SYDVKM. The CDR3 totals 12 residues. The CDR3 sequence: CASSLGLVPPDF. The CDR3, as DNA: TGTGCCAGCAGTTTGGGACTGGTACCTCCTGACTTC.

The CDR3 loop reads CASSFGRGTDTQYF. CDR3 coding DNA: TGTGCCAGCAGTTTCGGACGGGGAACAGATACGCAGTATTTT. The chain joins TRBV27 to TRBJ2-3; D might be TRBD2 (5 bases). There are 14 residues in the CDR3. V was cut by 3 bases and J by 3 bases, with 10 bases left in between. Germline assignment: CDR1 MNHEY and CDR2 SMNVEV (reference sequence).